The rows below give T cell receptor beta chains drawn from one sample of a study of cytomegalovirus exposure and HLA in healthy donors. Clones were sequenced by immunoSEQ multiplex PCR, and TCRdb holds only the in-frame ones, with some missing. Among about 44,000 clones listed, roughly 93% were seen once. Material: PBMCs. These receptors all stem from a woman under 30 in good health and CMV-seronegative. Both conserved end residues are part of each CDR3. The order of the fields is CDR3 protein, CDR3 DNA, clone size, V gene, J gene, D gene. D genes are given only for firm matches. Only some rows state a clone size, as once, few, many or a class for expanded clones.

cdr3_aa: CAAPCRGRENIQYF
cdr3_nt: TGCGCCGCCCCATGCAGGGGGCGGGAGAACATTCAGTACTTC
clone_size: NA
v_call: TRBV10-1
j_call: TRBJ2-4
d_call: NA

cdr3_aa: CASSNRGGAFF
cdr3_nt: TGTGCCAGCAGCAACAGGGGAGGCGCTTTCTTT
clone_size: NA
v_call: TRBV6-5
j_call: TRBJ1-1
d_call: TRBD1

cdr3_aa: CASSRGQGEKLFF
cdr3_nt: TGTGCCAGCAGCCGAGGACAGGGCGAAAAACTGTTTTTT
clone_size: NA
v_call: TRBV7-9
j_call: TRBJ1-4
d_call: TRBD1

cdr3_aa: CASSLGAGGSNYGYTF
cdr3_nt: TGTGCCAGCAGCTTGGGGGCAGGGGGCTCAAACTATGGCTACACCTTC
clone_size: NA
v_call: TRBV5-8
j_call: TRBJ1-2
d_call: TRBD1

cdr3_aa: CASSEKAGFGLTGNTIYF
cdr3_nt: TGTGCCAGCAGTGAAAAGGCAGGGTTTGGTTTGACTGGAAACACCATATATTTT
clone_size: NA
v_call: TRBV6-1
j_call: TRBJ1-3
d_call: NA

cdr3_aa: CASSLNLVSVVETQYF
cdr3_nt: TGTGCCAGCAGCTTAAATTTGGTGTCGGTCGTCGAGACCCAGTACTTC
clone_size: NA
v_call: TRBV11-2
j_call: TRBJ2-5
d_call: NA

cdr3_aa: CASSVPGQGNEQYF
cdr3_nt: TGTGCCAGCAGCGTACCGGGACAGGGAAACGAGCAGTACTTC
clone_size: NA
v_call: TRBV5-4
j_call: TRBJ2-7
d_call: TRBD1

cdr3_aa: CASSEQGDAGELFF
cdr3_nt: TGTGCCAGCAGTGAACAGGGCGACGCCGGGGAGCTGTTTTTT
clone_size: medium-sized
v_call: TRBV6-1
j_call: TRBJ2-2
d_call: NA

cdr3_aa: CAISPMAGVNNEQFF
cdr3_nt: TGTGCCATCTCCCCAATGGCGGGGGTTAACAATGAGCAGTTCTTC
clone_size: NA
v_call: TRBV10-3
j_call: TRBJ2-1
d_call: TRBD2

cdr3_aa: CSGATSNQPQHF
cdr3_nt: TGTTCAGGGGCAACTAGCAATCAGCCCCAGCATTTT
clone_size: NA
v_call: TRBV28
j_call: TRBJ1-5
d_call: NA

cdr3_aa: CASSPLEDRLNTEAFF
cdr3_nt: TGTGCCAGCTCACCACTCGAGGACAGGCTGAACACTGAAGCTTTCTTT
clone_size: NA
v_call: TRBV18
j_call: TRBJ1-1
d_call: TRBD1

cdr3_aa: CASSFRVLAGVNNEQFF
cdr3_nt: TGCGCCAGCAGCTTCCGCGTATTAGCGGGAGTAAACAATGAGCAGTTCTTC
clone_size: NA
v_call: TRBV4-1
j_call: TRBJ2-1
d_call: TRBD2

cdr3_aa: CASSPLGGRRTEAFF
cdr3_nt: TGTGCCAGCAGCCCCCTAGGGGGCCGAAGGACTGAAGCTTTCTTT
clone_size: NA
v_call: TRBV14
j_call: TRBJ1-1
d_call: TRBD1

cdr3_aa: CASSPGQVTGNEQFF
cdr3_nt: TGTGCCAGCAGCCCGGGACAGGTGACTGGTAATGAGCAGTTCTTC
clone_size: NA
v_call: TRBV7-2
j_call: TRBJ2-1
d_call: TRBD1

cdr3_aa: CASRDQGSANYGYTF
cdr3_nt: TGTGCCAGTAGGGATCAGGGGTCGGCGAACTATGGCTACACCTTC
clone_size: NA
v_call: TRBV19
j_call: TRBJ1-2
d_call: NA

cdr3_aa: CASSPDRDGYTF
cdr3_nt: TGTGCCAGCTCACCCGACAGGGATGGCTACACCTTC
clone_size: once
v_call: TRBV18
j_call: TRBJ1-2
d_call: TRBD1

cdr3_aa: CASSSGTSGSYEQFF
cdr3_nt: TGTGCCAGCAGTTCCGGGACTAGCGGGAGCTATGAGCAGTTCTTC
clone_size: NA
v_call: TRBV27
j_call: TRBJ2-1
d_call: TRBD2

cdr3_aa: CASRALAGGTDTQYF
cdr3_nt: TGTGCCAGCCGGGCGCTAGCGGGGGGGACAGATACGCAGTATTTT
clone_size: NA
v_call: TRBV6-4
j_call: TRBJ2-3
d_call: TRBD2

cdr3_aa: CASSVEPQETQYF
cdr3_nt: TGTGCCAGCAGTGTCGAGCCTCAAGAGACCCAGTACTTC
clone_size: NA
v_call: TRBV6-1
j_call: TRBJ2-5
d_call: NA

cdr3_aa: CASSIGTGGNQPQHF
cdr3_nt: TGTGCCAGTAGTATAGGGACAGGGGGCAATCAGCCCCAGCATTTT
clone_size: NA
v_call: TRBV19
j_call: TRBJ1-5
d_call: TRBD1

cdr3_aa: CAWSMGGNYGYTF
cdr3_nt: TGTGCCTGGAGTATGGGGGGGAACTATGGCTACACCTTC
clone_size: once
v_call: TRBV30
j_call: TRBJ1-2
d_call: NA

cdr3_aa: CASSLLGQRGAYNEQFF
cdr3_nt: TGCGCCAGCAGCTTGTTGGGCCAGCGGGGGGCATACAATGAGCAGTTCTTC
clone_size: NA
v_call: TRBV5-1
j_call: TRBJ2-1
d_call: TRBD2

cdr3_aa: CASSGTSGYTDTQYF
cdr3_nt: TGTGCCAGCAGTGGGACTAGCGGTTACACAGATACGCAGTATTTT
clone_size: NA
v_call: TRBV2
j_call: TRBJ2-3
d_call: TRBD2

cdr3_aa: CASSPPLKGVGGQPQHF
cdr3_nt: TGTGCCAGTAGTCCGCCATTGAAGGGGGTGGGTGGTCAGCCCCAGCATTTT
clone_size: NA
v_call: TRBV19
j_call: TRBJ1-5
d_call: NA

cdr3_aa: CASSYNGGDSYEQYF
cdr3_nt: TGTGCCAGCAGTTATAATGGAGGGGACTCCTACGAGCAGTACTTC
clone_size: NA
v_call: TRBV6-5
j_call: TRBJ2-7
d_call: NA

cdr3_aa: CASSFRTSGGRGETQYF
cdr3_nt: TGCGCCAGCAGCTTCCGGACTAGCGGGGGAAGGGGAGAGACCCAGTACTTC
clone_size: NA
v_call: TRBV5-1
j_call: TRBJ2-5
d_call: TRBD2

cdr3_aa: CASSLLGGGLDEQFF
cdr3_nt: TGTGCCAGCAGCCTCTTGGGGGGAGGGTTAGATGAGCAGTTCTTC
clone_size: NA
v_call: TRBV11-2
j_call: TRBJ2-1
d_call: TRBD2

cdr3_aa: CASSPPDRQRTDTQYF
cdr3_nt: TGTGCCAGCTCCCCTCCCGATAGACAGCGCACAGATACGCAGTATTTT
clone_size: NA
v_call: TRBV18
j_call: TRBJ2-3
d_call: NA